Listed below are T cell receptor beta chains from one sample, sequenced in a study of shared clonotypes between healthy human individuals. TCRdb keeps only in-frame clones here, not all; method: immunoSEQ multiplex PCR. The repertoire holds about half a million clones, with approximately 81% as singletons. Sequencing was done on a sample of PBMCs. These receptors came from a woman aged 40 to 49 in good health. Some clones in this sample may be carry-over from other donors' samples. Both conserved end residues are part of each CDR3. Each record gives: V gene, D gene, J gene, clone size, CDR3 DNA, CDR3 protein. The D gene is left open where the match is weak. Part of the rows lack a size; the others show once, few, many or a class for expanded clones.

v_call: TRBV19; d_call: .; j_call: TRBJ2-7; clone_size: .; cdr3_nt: TGTGCCAGTAGCCCCACAGAGCGAGCCAGCTCCTACGAGCAGTACTTC; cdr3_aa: CASSPTERASSYEQYF
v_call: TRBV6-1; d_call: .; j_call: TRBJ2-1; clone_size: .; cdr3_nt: TGTGCCAGCAGTGAAGATAGGTCGCGGAACAATGAGCAGTTCTTC; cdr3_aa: CASSEDRSRNNEQFF
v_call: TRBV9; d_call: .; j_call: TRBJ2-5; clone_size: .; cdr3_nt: TGTGCCAGCAGCGGAGCCGGGACCACGGAACTCCAAGAGACCCAGTACTTC; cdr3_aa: CASSGAGTTELQETQYF
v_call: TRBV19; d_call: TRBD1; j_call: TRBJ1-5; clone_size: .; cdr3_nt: TGTGCCAGTAGTGTCTCCGGGACAGGGGAGGGCAATCAGCCCCAGCATTTT; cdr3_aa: CASSVSGTGEGNQPQHF
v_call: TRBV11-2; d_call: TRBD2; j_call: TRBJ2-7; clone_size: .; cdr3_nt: TGTGCCAGCAGCTTGGCCCCCCAAGCGGGAGCCGAGCAGTACTTC; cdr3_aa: CASSLAPQAGAEQYF
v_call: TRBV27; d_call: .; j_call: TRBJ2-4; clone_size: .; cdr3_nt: TGTGCCAGCAGTTATGGGGACGGCAGGAAAAACATTCAGTACTTC; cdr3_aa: CASSYGDGRKNIQYF
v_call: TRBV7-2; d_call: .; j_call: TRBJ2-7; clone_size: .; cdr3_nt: TGTGCCAGCAGCTTAACGGGCTACGAGCAGTACTTC; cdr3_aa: CASSLTGYEQYF
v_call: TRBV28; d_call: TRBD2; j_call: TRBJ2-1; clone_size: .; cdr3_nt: TGTGCCAGCAGTTCTTATAGCGGGAGGGCCTATCGTGAGCAGTTCTTC; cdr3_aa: CASSSYSGRAYREQFF
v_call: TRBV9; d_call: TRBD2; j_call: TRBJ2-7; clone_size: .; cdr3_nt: TGTGCCAGCAGCGTAGGAGGGACTAGCCTCTACGAGCAGTACTTC; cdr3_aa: CASSVGGTSLYEQYF
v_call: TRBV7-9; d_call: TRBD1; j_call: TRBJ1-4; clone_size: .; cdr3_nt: TGTGCCAGCAGCTTAGCCCCCTCCCGGACAGGGAAATATGAAAAACTGTTTTTT; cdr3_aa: CASSLAPSRTGKYEKLFF
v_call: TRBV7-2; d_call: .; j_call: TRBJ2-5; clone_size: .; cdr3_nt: TGTGCCAGCGGCAGGGGGGCCCAAGAGACCCAGTACTTC; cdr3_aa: CASGRGAQETQYF
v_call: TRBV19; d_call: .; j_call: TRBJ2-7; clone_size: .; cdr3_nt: TGTGCCAGTAAACAAGCAGGCATCTCCTACGAGCAGTACTTC; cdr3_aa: CASKQAGISYEQYF
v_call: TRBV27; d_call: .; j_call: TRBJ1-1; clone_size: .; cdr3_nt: TGTGCCAGCAGCCCCGGGACGAGAGGGAACACTGAAGCTTTCTTT; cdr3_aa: CASSPGTRGNTEAFF
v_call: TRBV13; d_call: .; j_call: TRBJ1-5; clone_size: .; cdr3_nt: TGTGCCAGCAGCTTAAGGGCCGGACAGAGCAATCAGCCCCAGCATTTT; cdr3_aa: CASSLRAGQSNQPQHF
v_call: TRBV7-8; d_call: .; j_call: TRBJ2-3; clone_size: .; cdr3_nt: TGTGCCAGCGCGGGTTACAGGGATTACACAGATACGCAGTATTTT; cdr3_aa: CASAGYRDYTDTQYF
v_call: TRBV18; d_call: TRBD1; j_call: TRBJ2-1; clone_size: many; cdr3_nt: TGTGCCAGCTCACCCTCAACCGGGACAGTAGGTGAGCAGTTCTTC; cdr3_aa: CASSPSTGTVGEQFF
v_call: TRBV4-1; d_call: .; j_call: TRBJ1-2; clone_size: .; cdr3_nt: TGCGCAAGTAGCCAAGACAGCTTTAACTATGGCTACACCTTC; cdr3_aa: CASSQDSFNYGYTF
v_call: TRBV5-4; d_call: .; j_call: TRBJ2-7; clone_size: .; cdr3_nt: TGTGCCAGCAGCTTGGGGAGGCGTGGACAAACTCCCTACGAGCAGTACTTC; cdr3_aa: CASSLGRRGQTPYEQYF
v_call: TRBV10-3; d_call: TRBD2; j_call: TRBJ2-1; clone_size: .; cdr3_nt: TGTGCCATCGCCCAGACTAGCGGTGACAATGAGCAGTTCTTC; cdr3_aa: CAIAQTSGDNEQFF
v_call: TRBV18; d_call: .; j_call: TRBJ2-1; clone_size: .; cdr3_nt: TGTGCCAGCTCACCTTTCCCCCACAATGAGCAGTTCTTC; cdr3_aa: CASSPFPHNEQFF
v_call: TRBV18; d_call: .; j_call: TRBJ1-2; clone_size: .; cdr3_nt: TGTGCCAGCTCACCTAACCGGGGAAACTACTATGGCTACACCTTC; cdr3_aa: CASSPNRGNYYGYTF
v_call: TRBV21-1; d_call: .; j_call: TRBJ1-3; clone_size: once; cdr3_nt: TGTGCCAGCAAAGGGTGGGACGGAGACTCTGGAAACACCATATATTTT; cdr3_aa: CASKGWDGDSGNTIYF
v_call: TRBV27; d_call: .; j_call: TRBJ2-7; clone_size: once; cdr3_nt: TGTGCCAGCAGTATTTCCGGGACCCGCCTTGAGTACTTC; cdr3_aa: CASSISGTRLEYF
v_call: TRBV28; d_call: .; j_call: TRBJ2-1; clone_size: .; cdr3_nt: TGTGCCACCAGACAGCAAAACTCCTACAATGAGCAGTTCTTC; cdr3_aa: CATRQQNSYNEQFF